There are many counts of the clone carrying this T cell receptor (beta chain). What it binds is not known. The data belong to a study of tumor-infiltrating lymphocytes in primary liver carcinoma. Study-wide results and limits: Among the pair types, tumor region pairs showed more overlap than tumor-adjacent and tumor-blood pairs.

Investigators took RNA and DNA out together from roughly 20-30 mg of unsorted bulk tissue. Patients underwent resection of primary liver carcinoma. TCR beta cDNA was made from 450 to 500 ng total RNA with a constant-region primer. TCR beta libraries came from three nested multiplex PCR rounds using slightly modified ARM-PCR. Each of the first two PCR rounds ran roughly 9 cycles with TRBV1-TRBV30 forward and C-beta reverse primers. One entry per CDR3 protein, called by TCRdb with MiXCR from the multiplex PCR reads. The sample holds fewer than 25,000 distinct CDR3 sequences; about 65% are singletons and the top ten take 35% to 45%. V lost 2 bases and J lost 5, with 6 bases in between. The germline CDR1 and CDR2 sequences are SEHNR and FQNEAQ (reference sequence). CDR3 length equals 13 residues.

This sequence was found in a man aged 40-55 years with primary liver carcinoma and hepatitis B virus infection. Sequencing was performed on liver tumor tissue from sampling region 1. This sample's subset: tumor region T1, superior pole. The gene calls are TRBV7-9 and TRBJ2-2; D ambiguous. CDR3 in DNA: TGTGCCAGCAGCTTAATGTTGACCGGGGAGCTGTTTTTT. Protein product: CASSLMLTGELFF.